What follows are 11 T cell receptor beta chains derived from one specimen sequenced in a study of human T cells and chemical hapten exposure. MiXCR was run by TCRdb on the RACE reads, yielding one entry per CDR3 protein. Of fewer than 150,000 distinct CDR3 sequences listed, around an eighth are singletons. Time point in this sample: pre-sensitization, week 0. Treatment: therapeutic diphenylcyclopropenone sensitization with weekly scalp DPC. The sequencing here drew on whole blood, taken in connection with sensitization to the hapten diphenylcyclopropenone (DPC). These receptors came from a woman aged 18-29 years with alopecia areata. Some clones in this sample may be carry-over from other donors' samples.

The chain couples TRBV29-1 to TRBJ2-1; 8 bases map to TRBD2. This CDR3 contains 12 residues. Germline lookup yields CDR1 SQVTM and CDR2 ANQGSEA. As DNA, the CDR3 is TGCACTGGCGGGGGGACCTACAATGAGCAGTTCTTC. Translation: CTGGGTYNEQFF.

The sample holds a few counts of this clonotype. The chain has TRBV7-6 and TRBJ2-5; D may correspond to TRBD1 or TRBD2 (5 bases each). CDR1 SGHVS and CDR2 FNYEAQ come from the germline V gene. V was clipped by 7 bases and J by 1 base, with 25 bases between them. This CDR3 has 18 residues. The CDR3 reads CASTSLDLWDRSQETQYF. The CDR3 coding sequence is TGTGCCAGCACCTCTCTGGACCTATGGGACCGAAGCCAAGAGACCCAGTACTTC.

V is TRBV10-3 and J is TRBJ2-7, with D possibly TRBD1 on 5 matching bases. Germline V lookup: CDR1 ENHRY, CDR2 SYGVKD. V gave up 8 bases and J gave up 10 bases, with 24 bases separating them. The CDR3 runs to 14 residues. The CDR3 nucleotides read TGTGCCATCGGCAGAACCGACAGTGGCGAGGCTCAGTACTTC. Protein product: CAIGRTDSGEAQYF.

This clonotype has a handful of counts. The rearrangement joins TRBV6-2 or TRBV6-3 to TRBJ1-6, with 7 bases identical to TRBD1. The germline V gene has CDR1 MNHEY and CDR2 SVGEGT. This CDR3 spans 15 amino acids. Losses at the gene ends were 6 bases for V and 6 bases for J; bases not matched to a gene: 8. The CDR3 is CASSSGQVFNSPLHF. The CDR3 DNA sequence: TGTGCCAGCAGCTCCGGACAGGTTTTTAATTCACCCCTCCACTTT.

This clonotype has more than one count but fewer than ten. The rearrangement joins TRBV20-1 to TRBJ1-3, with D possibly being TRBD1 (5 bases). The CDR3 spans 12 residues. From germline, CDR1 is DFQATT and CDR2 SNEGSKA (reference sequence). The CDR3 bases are TGCGGCGCGGAGGACACGCGAAACACCATATATTTT. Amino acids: CGAEDTRNTIYF.

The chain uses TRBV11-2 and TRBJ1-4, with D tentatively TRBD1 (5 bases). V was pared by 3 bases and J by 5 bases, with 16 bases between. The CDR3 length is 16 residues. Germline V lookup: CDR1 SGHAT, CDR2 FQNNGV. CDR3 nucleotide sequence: TGTGCCAGCAGCTTTTATCGTGGCAGGGAGAATGAAAAACTGTTTTTT. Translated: CASSFYRGRENEKLFF.

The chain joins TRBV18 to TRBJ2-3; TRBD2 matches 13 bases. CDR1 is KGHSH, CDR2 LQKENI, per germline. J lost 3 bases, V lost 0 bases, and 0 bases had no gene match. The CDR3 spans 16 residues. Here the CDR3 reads CASSPPGLAGTDTQYF. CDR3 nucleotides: TGTGCCAGCTCACCACCGGGACTAGCGGGGACAGATACGCAGTATTTT. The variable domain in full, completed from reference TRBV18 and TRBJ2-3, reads NAGVMQNPRHLVRRRGQEARLRCSPMKGHSHVYWYRQLPEEGLKFMVYLQKENIIDESGMPKERFSAEFPKEGPSILRIQQVVRGDSAAYFCASSPPGLAGTDTQYFGPGTRLTVL.

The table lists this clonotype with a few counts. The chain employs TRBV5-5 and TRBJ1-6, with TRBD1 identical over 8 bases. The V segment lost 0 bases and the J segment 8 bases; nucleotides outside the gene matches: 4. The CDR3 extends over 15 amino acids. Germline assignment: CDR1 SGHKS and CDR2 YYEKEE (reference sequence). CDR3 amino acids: CASSLGQGSDSPLHF. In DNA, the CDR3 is TGTGCCAGCAGCTTGGGACAGGGGTCGGATTCACCCCTCCACTTT. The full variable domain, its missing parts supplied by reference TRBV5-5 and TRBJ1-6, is DAGVTQSPTHLIKTRGQQVTLRCSPISGHKSVSWYQQVLGQGPQFIFQYYEKEERGRGNFPDRFSARQFPNYSSELNVNALLLGDSALYLCASSLGQGSDSPLHFGNGTRLTVT.

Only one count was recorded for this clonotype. The CDR3 here is CASSPGVSYTEAFF. DNA of the CDR3: TGTGCCAGCAGCCCCGGGGTTAGTTACACTGAAGCTTTCTTT. This chain links TRBV7-2 with TRBJ1-1; unclear D gene. The CDR3 is made up of 14 amino acids. Germline V gives CDR1 SGHTA, CDR2 FQGNSA. Trimming pared 5 bases from V and 3 bases from J, leaving 13 bases between.

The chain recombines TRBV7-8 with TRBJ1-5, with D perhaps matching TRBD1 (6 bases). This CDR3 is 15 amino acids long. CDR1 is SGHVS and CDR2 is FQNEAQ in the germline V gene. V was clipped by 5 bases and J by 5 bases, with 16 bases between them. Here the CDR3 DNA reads TGTGCCAGCAGCCGGACAGTGTTAAAGGATCAGCCCCAGCATTTT. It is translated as CASSRTVLKDQPQHF.

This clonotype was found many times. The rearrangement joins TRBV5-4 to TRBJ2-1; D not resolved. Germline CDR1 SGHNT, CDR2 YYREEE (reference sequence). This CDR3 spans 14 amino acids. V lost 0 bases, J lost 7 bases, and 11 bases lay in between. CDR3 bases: TGTGCCAGCAGCTTGGGCTATCTGGGGAATGAGCAGTTCTTC. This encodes CASSLGYLGNEQFF.